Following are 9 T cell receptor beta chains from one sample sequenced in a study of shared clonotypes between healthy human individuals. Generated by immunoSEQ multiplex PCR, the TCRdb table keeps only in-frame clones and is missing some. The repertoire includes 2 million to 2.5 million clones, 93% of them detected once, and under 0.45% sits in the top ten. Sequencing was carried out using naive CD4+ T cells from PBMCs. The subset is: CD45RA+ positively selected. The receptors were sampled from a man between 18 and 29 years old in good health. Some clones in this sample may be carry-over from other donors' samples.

CDR3 amino acids: CASSLRARQYF. CDR3 DNA: TGTGCCAGCAGCTTGCGGGCTCGGCAGTACTTC. The J gene is TRBJ2-7, the V gene TRBV5-5, with unresolved D. Germline V gene data show CDR1 as SGHKS and CDR2 as YYEKEE (reference sequence). CDR3 length: 11 amino acids. Trimming stripped 1 base from V and 9 bases from J, with 8 bases between.

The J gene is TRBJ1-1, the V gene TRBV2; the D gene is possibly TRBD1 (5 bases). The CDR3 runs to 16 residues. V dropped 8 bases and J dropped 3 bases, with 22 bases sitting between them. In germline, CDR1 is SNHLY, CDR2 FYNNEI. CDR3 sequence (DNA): TGTGCCAGCTTCATTTGGGGGGGGTTTGCGGACACTGAAGCTTTCTTT. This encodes CASFIWGGFADTEAFF. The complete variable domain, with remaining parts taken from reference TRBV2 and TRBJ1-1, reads EPEVTQTPSHQVTQMGQEVILRCVPISNHLYFYWYRQILGQKVEFLVSFYNNEISEKSEIFDDQFSVERPDGSNFTLKIRSTKLEDSAMYFCASFIWGGFADTEAFFGQGTRLTVV.

This chain's CDR3 is CASSLWASGSSYNEQFF. CDR3 sequence (DNA): TGTGCCAGCAGCTTATGGGCTAGCGGGAGCTCCTACAATGAGCAGTTCTTC. The V and J genes are TRBV7-9 and TRBJ2-1, with 10 positions matching TRBD2. The CDR3 has 17 residues. Germline-derived CDR1 and CDR2 are SEHNR and FQNEAQ (reference sequence). The V segment lost 2 bases and the J segment 0 bases; nucleotides outside the gene matches: 4.

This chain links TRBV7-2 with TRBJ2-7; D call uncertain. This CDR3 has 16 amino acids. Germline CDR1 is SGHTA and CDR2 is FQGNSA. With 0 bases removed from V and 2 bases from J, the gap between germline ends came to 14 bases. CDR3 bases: TGTGCCAGCAGCTTAGCGTATTTAAGGCCGGCCTACGAGCAGTACTTC. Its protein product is CASSLAYLRPAYEQYF.

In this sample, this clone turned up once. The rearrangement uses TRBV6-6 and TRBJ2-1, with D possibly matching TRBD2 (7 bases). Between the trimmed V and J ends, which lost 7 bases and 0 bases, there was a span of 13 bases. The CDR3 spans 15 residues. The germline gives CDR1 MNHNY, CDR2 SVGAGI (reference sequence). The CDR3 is CASTTGGRSYNEQFF. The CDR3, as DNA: TGTGCCAGCACCACCGGGGGGCGCTCCTACAATGAGCAGTTCTTC.

Here the CDR3 reads CASSPYKSDLSGNTIYF. The DNA of the CDR3 is TGTGCCAGCTCACCCTACAAATCAGACCTCTCTGGAAACACCATATATTTT. This chain connects TRBV18 to TRBJ1-3; D is ambiguous. The germline CDR1 and CDR2 sequences are KGHSH and LQKENI. V dropped 3 bases and J dropped 0 bases, with 15 bases sitting between them. The CDR3 totals 17 residues.

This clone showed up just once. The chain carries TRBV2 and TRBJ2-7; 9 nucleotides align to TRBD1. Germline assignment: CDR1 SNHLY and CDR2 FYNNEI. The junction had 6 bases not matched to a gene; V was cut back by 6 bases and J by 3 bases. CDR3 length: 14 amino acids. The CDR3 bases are TGTGCCAGCAGCCTGGGACAGGGATACTACGAGCAGTACTTC. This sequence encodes CASSLGQGYYEQYF.

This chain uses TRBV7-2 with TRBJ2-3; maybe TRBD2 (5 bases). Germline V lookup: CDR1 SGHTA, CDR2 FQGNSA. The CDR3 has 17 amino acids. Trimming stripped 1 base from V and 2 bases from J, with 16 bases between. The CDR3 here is CASSLVPPPGLTDTQYF. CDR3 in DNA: TGTGCCAGCAGCTTAGTGCCTCCACCAGGACTCACAGATACGCAGTATTTT.

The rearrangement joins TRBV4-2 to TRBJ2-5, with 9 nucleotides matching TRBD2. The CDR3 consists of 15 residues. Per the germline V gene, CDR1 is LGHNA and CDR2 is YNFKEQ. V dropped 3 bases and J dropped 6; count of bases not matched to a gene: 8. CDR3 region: CASSQALAGLKTQYF. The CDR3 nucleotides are TGTGCCAGCAGCCAGGCCCTAGCGGGGCTGAAGACCCAGTACTTC.